Only one count was recorded for the clone carrying this TCR beta chain. This entry comes from a study of cytotoxic CD8 clonotypes in ibrutinib-treated CLL. Assay used: immunoSEQ multiplex PCR; TCRdb lists only in-frame clones, some missing. Among 29,000 or so clones listed, 69% were seen once. V was cut by 0 bases and J by 5 bases, with 10 bases left in between. The germline CDR1 and CDR2 sequences are MRHNA and SNTAGT. The CDR3 totals 14 residues. The chain employs TRBV6-4 and TRBJ1-1; D is uncertain. The sequencing here drew on PBMCs, taken after 24 months of ibrutinib treatment. The source of this sequence is a human donor with chronic lymphocytic leukemia. For the CDR3, the DNA is TGTGCCAGCAGTGACTCGAGTCGGGGAACTGAAGCTTTCTTT. Residues: CASSDSSRGTEAFF.